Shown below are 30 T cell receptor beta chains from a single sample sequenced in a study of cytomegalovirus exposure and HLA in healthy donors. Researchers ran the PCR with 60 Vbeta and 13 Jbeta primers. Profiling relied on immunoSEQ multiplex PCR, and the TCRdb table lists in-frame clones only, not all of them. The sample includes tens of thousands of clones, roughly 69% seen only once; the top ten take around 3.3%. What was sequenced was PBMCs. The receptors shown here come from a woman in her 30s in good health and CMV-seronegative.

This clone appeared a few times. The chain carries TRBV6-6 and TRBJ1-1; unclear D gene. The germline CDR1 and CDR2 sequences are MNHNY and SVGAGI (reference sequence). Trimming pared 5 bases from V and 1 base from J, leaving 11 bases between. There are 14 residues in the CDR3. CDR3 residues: CASSPDTWNTEAFF. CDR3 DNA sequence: TGTGCCAGCAGTCCTGACACTTGGAACACTGAAGCTTTCTTT.

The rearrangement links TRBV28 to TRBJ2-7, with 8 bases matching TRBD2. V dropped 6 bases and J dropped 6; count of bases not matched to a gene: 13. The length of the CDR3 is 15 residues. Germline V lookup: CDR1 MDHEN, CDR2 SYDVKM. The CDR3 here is CASRPAGTRLSEQYF. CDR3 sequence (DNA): TGTGCCAGCAGGCCTGCCGGGACTAGACTTTCCGAGCAGTACTTC.

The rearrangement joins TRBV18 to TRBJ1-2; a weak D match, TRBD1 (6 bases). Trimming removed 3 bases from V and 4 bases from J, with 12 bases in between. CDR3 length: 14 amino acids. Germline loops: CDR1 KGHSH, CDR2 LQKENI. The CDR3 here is CASSPTDSSYGYTF. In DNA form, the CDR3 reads TGTGCCAGCTCACCGACGGACAGCAGCTATGGCTACACCTTC.

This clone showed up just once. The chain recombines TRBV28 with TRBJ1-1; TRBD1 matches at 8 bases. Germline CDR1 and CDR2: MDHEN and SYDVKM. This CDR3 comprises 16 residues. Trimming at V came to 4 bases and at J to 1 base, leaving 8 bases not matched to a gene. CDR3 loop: CASSYVRGLGNTEAFF. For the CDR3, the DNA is TGTGCCAGCAGTTACGTCAGGGGGCTGGGGAACACTGAAGCTTTCTTT.

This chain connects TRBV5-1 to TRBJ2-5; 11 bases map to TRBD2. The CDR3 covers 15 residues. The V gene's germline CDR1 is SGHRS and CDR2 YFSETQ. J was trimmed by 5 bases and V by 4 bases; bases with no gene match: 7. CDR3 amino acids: CASSPGTSGWETQYF. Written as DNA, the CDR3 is TGCGCCAGCAGCCCGGGGACTAGCGGTTGGGAGACCCAGTACTTC. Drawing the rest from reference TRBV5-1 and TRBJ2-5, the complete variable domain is KAGVTQTPRYLIKTRGQQVTLSCSPISGHRSVSWYQQTPGQGLQFLFEYFSETQRNKGNFPGRFSGRQFSNSRSEMNVSTLELGDSALYLCASSPGTSGWETQYFGPGTRLLVL.

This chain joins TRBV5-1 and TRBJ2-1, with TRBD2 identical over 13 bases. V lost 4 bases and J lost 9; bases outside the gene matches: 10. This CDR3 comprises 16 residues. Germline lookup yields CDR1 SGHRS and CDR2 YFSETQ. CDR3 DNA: TGCGCCAGCAGCCCAAGGACTAGCGGGAGTTCTACTGAGCAGTTCTTC. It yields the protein CASSPRTSGSSTEQFF. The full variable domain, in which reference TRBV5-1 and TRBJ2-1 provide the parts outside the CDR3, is KAGVTQTPRYLIKTRGQQVTLSCSPISGHRSVSWYQQTPGQGLQFLFEYFSETQRNKGNFPGRFSGRQFSNSRSEMNVSTLELGDSALYLCASSPRTSGSSTEQFFGPGTRLTVL.

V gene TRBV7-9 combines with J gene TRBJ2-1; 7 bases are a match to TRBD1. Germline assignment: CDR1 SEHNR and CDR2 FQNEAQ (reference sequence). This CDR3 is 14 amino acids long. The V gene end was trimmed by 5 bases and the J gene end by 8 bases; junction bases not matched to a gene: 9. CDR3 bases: TGTGCCAGCAGCCTCGACAGGGTGCTCGATGAGCAGTTCTTC. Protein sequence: CASSLDRVLDEQFF.

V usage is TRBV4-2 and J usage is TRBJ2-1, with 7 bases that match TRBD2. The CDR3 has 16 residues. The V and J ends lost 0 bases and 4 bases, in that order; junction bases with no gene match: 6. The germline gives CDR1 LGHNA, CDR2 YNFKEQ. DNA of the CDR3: TGTGCCAGCAGCCAAGACGGTTCTAGCGGTTACAATGAGCAGTTCTTC. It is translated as CASSQDGSSGYNEQFF.

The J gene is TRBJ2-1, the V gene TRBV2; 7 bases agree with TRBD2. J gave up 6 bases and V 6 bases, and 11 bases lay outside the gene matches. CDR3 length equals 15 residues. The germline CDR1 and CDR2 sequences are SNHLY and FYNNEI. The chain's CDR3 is CASRPLAISTNEQFF. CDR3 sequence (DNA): TGTGCCAGCAGGCCACTAGCGATCTCGACCAATGAGCAGTTCTTC.

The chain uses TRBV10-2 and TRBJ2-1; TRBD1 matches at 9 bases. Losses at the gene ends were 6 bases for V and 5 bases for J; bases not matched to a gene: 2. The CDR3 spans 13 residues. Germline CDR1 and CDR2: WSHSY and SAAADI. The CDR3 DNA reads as TGCGCCAGCAGGGGACAGGGCGACAATGAGCAGTTCTTC. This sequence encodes CASRGQGDNEQFF.

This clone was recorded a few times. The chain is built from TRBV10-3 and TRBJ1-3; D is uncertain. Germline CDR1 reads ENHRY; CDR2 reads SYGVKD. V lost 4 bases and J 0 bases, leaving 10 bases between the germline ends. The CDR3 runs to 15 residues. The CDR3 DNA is TGTGCCATCAGTGGAGAGAAGAGCTCTGGAAACACCATATATTTT. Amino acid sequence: CAISGEKSSGNTIYF.

CDR3 loop: CAWSGLAGGSAFEQYF. The DNA for the CDR3 is TGTGCCTGGAGTGGACTAGCGGGGGGCTCGGCGTTCGAGCAGTACTTC. The V and J genes are TRBV30 and TRBJ2-7; 13 bases agree with TRBD2. Looked up from germline, CDR1 is GTSNPN and CDR2 is SVGIG (reference sequence). The CDR3 has 16 amino acids. After removal of 1 base from V and 6 bases from J, the junction contained 9 bases not matched to a gene.

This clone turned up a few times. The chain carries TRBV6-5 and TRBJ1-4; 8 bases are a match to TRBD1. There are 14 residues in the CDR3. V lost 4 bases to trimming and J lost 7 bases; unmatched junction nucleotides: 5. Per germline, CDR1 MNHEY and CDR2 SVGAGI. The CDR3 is CASSLWTGSEKLFF. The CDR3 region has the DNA TGTGCCAGCAGTTTATGGACAGGGAGTGAAAAACTGTTTTTT.

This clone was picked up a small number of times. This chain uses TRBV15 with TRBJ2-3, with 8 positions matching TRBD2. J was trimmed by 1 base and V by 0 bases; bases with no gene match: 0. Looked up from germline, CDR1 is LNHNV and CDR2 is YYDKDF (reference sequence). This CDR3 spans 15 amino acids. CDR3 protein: CATSRERGGTDTQYF. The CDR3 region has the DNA TGTGCCACCAGCAGAGAGCGGGGGGGCACAGATACGCAGTATTTT.

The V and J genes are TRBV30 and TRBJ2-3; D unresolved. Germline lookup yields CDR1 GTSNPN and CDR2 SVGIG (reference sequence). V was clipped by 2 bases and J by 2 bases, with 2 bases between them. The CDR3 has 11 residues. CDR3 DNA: TGTGCCTGGAGTTACACAGATACGCAGTATTTT. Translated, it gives CAWSYTDTQYF.

CDR3 region: CAWSVRTPIAGVAYNEQFF. The CDR3 DNA sequence: TGTGCCTGGAGTGTACGCACCCCAATAGCGGGAGTAGCCTACAATGAGCAGTTCTTC. The genes are TRBV30 and TRBJ2-1; 9 positions match TRBD2. Trimming cost V 0 bases and J 2 bases; bases outside gene matches: 14. CDR3 length equals 19 residues. Germline-derived CDR1 and CDR2 are GTSNPN and SVGIG (reference sequence).

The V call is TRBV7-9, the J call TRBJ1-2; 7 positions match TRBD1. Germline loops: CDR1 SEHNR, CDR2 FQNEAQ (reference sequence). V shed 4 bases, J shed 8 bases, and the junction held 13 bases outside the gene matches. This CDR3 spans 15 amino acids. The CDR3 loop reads CASSYLDRLPWGYTF. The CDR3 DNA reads TGTGCCAGCAGCTACCTGGACAGGCTTCCTTGGGGCTACACCTTC.

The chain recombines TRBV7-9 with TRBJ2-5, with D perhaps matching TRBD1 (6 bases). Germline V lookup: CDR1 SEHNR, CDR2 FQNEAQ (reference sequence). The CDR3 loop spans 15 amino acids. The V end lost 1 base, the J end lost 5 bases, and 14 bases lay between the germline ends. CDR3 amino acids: CASSLVSAGEETQYF. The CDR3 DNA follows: TGTGCCAGCAGCTTAGTGTCCGCAGGGGAGGAGACCCAGTACTTC.

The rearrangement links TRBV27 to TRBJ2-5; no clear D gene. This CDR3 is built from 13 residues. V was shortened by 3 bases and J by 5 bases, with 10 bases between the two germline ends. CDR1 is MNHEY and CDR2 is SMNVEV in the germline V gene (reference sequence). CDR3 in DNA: TGTGCCAGCAGTTTGTTGGGCTCGGAGACCCAGTACTTC. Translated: CASSLLGSETQYF.

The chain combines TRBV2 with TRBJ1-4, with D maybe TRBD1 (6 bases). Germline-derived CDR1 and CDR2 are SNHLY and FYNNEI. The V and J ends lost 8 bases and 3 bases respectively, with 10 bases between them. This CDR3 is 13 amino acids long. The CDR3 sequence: CASQQGPNEKLFF. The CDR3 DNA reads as TGTGCCAGCCAACAGGGCCCTAATGAAAAACTGTTTTTT.

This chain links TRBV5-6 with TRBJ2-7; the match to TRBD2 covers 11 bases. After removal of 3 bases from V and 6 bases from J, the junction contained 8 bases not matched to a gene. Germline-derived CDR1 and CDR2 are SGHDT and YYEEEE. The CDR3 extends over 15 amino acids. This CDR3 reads CASSSWVAGGLEQYF. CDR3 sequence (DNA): TGTGCCAGCAGCTCTTGGGTAGCGGGAGGGCTCGAGCAGTACTTC. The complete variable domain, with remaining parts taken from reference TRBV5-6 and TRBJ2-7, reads DAGVTQSPTHLIKTRGQQVTLRCSPKSGHDTVSWYQQALGQGPQFIFQYYEEEERQRGNFPDRFSGHQFPNYSSELNVNALLLGDSALYLCASSSWVAGGLEQYFGPGTRLTVT.

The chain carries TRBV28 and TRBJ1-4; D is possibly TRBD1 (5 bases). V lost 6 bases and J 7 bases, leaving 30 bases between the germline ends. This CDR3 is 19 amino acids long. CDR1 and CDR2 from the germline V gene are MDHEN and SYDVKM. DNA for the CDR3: TGTGCCAGCAGGCAATTTGGCGGCCAGGGCTTCTCTTCGAGTGAAAAACTGTTTTTT. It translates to CASRQFGGQGFSSSEKLFF.

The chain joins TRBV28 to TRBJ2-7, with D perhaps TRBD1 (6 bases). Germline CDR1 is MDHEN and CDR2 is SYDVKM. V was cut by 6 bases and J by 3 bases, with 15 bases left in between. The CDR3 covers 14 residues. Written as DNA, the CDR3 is TGTGCCAGCAGCTTCCTCACAGGGAGCTACGAGCAGTACTTC. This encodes CASSFLTGSYEQYF.

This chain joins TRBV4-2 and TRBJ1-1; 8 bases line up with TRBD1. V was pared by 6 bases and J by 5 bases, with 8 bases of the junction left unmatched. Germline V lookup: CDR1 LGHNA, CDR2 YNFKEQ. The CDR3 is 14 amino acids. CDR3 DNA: TGTGCCAGCAGACCCTGGGACAGGCAAACTGAAGCTTTCTTT. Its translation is CASRPWDRQTEAFF.

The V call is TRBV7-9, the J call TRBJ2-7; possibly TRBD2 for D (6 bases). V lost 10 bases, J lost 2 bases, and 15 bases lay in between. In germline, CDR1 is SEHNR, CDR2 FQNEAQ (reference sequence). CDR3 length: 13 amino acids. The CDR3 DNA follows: TGTGCCACCGCCGGCGGGGTCACCTACGAGCAGTACTTC. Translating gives CATAGGVTYEQYF.

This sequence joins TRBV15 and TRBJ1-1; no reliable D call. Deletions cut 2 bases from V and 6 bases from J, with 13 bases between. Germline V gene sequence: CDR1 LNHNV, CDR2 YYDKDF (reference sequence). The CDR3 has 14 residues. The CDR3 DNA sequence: TGTGCCACCAGCAGAATGATTCCCCAGGCTGAAGCTTTCTTT. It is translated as CATSRMIPQAEAFF.

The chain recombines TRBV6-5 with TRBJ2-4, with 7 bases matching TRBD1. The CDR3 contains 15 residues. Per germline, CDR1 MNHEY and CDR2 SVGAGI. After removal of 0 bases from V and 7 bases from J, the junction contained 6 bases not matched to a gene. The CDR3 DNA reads TGTGCCAGCAGTTACTCGGGACAGCCTGTTAACATTCAGTACTTC. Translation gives CASSYSGQPVNIQYF.

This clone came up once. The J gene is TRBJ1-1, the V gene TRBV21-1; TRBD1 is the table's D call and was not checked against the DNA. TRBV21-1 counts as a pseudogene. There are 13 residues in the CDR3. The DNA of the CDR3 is TGTGCCAGCAGCAATGGACAAAGCACTGAAGCTTTCTTT. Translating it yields CASSNGQSTEAFF.

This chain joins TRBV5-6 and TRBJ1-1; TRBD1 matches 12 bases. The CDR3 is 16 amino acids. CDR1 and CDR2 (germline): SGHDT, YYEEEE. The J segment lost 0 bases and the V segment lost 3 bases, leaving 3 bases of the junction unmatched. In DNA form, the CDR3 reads TGTGCCAGCAGCTCGGGGACAGGGGGCATGAACACTGAAGCTTTCTTT. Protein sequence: CASSSGTGGMNTEAFF.

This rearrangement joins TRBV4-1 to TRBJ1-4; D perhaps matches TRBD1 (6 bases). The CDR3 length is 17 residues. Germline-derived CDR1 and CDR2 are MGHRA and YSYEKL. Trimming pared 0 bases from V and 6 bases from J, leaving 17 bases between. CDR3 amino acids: CASSQEFVVAGDEKLFF. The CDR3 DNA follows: TGCGCCAGCAGCCAAGAATTTGTCGTGGCAGGGGATGAAAAACTGTTTTTT.